The T cell receptor beta chain under discussion was sequenced for a study of blood T cell repertoires in COVID-19. Looking at the study overall: Samples came from the United States, Italy and Spain, spanning acute and convalescent COVID-19. T cells, B-cell-depleted T cells, or PBMCs supplied cDNA or gDNA.

The germline V gene encodes CDR1 SGDLS and CDR2 YYNGEE. The CDR3 is 16 residues long. J gave up 6 bases and V 3 bases, and 10 bases lay outside the gene matches. Authors' processing steps: Amplification with reference gene primers provided the estimates of nucleated cell counts. Assay used: immunoSEQ multiplex PCR; TCRdb lists only in-frame clones, some missing. Clonal size and the V and J genes are those of that table, whereas D and trimming came from the DNA. The table includes hundreds of thousands of clones, over 70% detected once. The receptor was isolated from a woman between 45 and 65 years old with acute or convalescent COVID-19. V is TRBV9 and J is TRBJ2-3; the match to TRBD1 covers 10 bases. Sequenced input: peripheral blood. The CDR3 region has the DNA TGTGCCAGCAGCGGGAGACGGACAGGGGGTTTCGATACGCAGTATTTT. It codes for CASSGRRTGGFDTQYF.